These T cell receptor beta chains were read from a single sample in a study of T-cell reconstitution after alpha-beta-depleted transplantation in children. A single record per CDR3 protein comes from TCRdb applying MiXCR to the PCR reads. Among approximately 980,000 distinct CDR3 sequences listed, roughly 29% were seen once. The sample here was PBMCs, mostly from graft donor cells, taken 360 days after TCRalphabeta/CD19-depleted stem cell transplant. Receptor source: a boy less than two years old who had a stem cell transplant for SCID, so the T cells may come from the graft donor. The CDR3 runs from the conserved cysteine through the conserved F or W. Each record gives: D gene, J gene, V gene, clone size, CDR3 protein, CDR3 DNA. The D gene is left open where the match is weak. Not all rows give a size; the values are once, few, many and, for expanded clones, a class.

>TRBD2|TRBJ2-1|TRBV19|NA
CASSITSGGLVLSSYNEQFF
TGTGCCAGTAGTATAACTAGCGGGGGGCTCGTGCTAAGCTCCTACAATGAGCAGTTCTTC
>TRBD1|TRBJ2-3|TRBV20-1|NA
CSATGGSTDTQYF
TGCAGTGCCACAGGGGGTAGCACAGATACGCAGTATTTT
>NA|TRBJ2-5|TRBV7-3|few
CASSFQGRPDETQYF
TGTGCCAGCAGCTTCCAGGGACGACCGGACGAGACCCAGTACTTC
>NA|TRBJ2-2|TRBV10-3|few
CAISERVNTGELFF
TGTGCCATCAGTGAGAGGGTTAACACCGGGGAGCTGTTTTTT
>NA|TRBJ2-7|TRBV7-9|few
CASSSGRDLSLYEQYF
TGTGCCAGCAGCTCCGGGCGGGATCTTTCTCTCTACGAGCAGTACTTC
>NA|TRBJ2-3|TRBV7-2|NA
CASSFAYTQYF
TGTGCCAGCAGCTTCGCGTATACGCAGTATTTT
>NA|TRBJ1-2|TRBV5-1|few
CASSSQGSGYTF
TGCGCCAGCAGCTCTCAGGGTAGCGGCTACACCTTC
>TRBD1|TRBJ1-5|TRBV12-3/TRBV12-4|NA
CASSLGTAHQPQHF
TGTGCCAGCAGTTTGGGGACAGCTCATCAGCCCCAGCATTTT
>NA|TRBJ2-3|TRBV7-8|many
CASSFSRESTQYF
TGTGCCAGCAGTTTTAGTCGGGAGAGTACGCAGTATTTT
>NA|TRBJ1-4|TRBV4-3|NA
CASSQDVRTGTNEKLFF
TGCGCCAGCAGCCAAGATGTGCGTACAGGGACTAATGAAAAACTGTTTTTT
>TRBD1|TRBJ1-2|TRBV25-1|few
CASSWTGVNGYTF
TGTGCCAGCAGTTGGACAGGGGTGAATGGCTACACCTTC
>TRBD2|TRBJ2-1|TRBV7-9|few
CAAGGAHNEQFF
TGTGCCGCGGGGGGCGCCCACAATGAGCAGTTCTTC
>TRBD1|TRBJ1-5|TRBV28|NA
CASSLHLSGTGTIQPQHF
TGTGCCAGCAGTTTACATCTCTCTGGGACAGGGACCATACAGCCCCAGCATTTT
>TRBD1|TRBJ2-7|TRBV6-5|NA
CASSYLPTGVKYEQYF
TGTGCCAGCAGTTACTTGCCGACAGGGGTAAAGTACGAGCAGTACTTC
>NA|TRBJ2-1|TRBV27|few
CASSLSLLTYNEQFF
TGTGCCAGCAGTTTATCGCTACTTACCTACAATGAGCAGTTCTTC
>TRBD2|TRBJ2-4|TRBV12-3/TRBV12-4|few
CASSPGLADRAKNIQYF
TGTGCCAGCAGTCCGGGACTAGCGGACCGAGCCAAAAACATTCAGTACTTC
>NA|TRBJ2-7|TRBV20-1|NA
CSARMWWSYEQYF
TGCAGTGCTAGGATGTGGTGGTCCTACGAGCAGTACTTC
>NA|TRBJ1-1|TRBV6-5|NA
CASSYGPGFRRNTEAFF
TGTGCCAGCAGTTATGGACCTGGTTTCAGAAGGAACACTGAAGCTTTCTTT
>TRBD2|TRBJ2-2|TRBV4-1|NA
CASSQKGLAGGGTGELFF
TGCGCCAGCAGCCAGAAGGGACTAGCGGGCGGGGGCACCGGGGAGCTGTTTTTT
>NA|TRBJ1-5|TRBV12-3/TRBV12-4|NA
CASSLRESGNQPQHF
TGTGCCAGCAGTTTGAGGGAATCAGGCAATCAGCCCCAGCATTTT
>NA|TRBJ1-2|TRBV5-1|few
CASSNRAGYTF
TGCGCCAGCAGTAACAGGGCCGGCTACACCTTC
>NA|TRBJ2-7|TRBV15|few
CATSPRGVEQYF
TGTGCCACCAGCCCCAGAGGAGTAGAGCAGTACTTC